The entry that follows covers one T cell receptor (beta chain) sequence. These data come from a study of blood T cell repertoires in COVID-19. Trimming removed 3 bases at V and 0 bases at J, with 16 bases between. Germline values: CDR1 MGHDK, CDR2 SYGVNS. CDR3 length: 17 residues. In the authors' workflow: Nucleated cell counts were estimated from reference gene primer amplification. The table came from immunoSEQ multiplex PCR; TCRdb's copy has only in-frame clones and leaves some out. V, J and clone size derive from that table, while D and trimming were established from the DNA sequence. The table records around 150,000 clones, approximately 90% of them present only once.

The specimen sequenced was peripheral blood. This TCR was sampled from a woman aged 55-70 years with active COVID-19. The chain joins TRBV25-1 to TRBJ2-3; weak D call: TRBD1 (5 bases). CDR3 DNA: TGTGCCAGCAGTGACCTGACAGCAAAAGCTAGCACAGATACGCAGTATTTT. It translates to CASSDLTAKASTDTQYF.